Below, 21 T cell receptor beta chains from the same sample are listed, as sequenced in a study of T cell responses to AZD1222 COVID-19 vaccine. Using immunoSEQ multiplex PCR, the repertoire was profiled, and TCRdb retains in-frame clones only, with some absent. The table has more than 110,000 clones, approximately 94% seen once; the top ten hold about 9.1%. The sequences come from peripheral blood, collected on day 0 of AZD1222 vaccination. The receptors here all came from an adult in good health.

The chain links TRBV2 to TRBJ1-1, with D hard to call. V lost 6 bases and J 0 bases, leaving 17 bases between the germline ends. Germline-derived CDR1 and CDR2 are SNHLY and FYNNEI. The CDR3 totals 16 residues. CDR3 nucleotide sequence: TGTGCCAGCAGCAACCAGATTCCCCCATTGAACACTGAAGCTTTCTTT. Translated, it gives CASSNQIPPLNTEAFF.

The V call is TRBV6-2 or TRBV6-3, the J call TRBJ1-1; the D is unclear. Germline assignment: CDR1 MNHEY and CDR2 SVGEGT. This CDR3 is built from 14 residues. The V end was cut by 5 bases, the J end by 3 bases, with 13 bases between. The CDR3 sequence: CASSPRHSDTEAFF. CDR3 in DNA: TGTGCCAGCAGTCCGAGACACTCAGACACTGAAGCTTTCTTT.

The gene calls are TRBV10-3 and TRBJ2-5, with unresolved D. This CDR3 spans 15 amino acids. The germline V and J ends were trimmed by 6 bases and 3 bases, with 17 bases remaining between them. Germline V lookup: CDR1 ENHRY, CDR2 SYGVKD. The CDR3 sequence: CAISQPPGREETQYF. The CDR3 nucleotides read TGTGCCATCAGCCAACCCCCGGGCAGAGAAGAGACCCAGTACTTC.

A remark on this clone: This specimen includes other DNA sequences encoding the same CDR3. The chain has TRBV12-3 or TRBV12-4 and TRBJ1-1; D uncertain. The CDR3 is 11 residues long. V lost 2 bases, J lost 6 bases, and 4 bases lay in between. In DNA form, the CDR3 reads TGTGCCAGCAGTTTAACCTCTGAAGCTTTCTTT. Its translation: CASSLTSEAFF.

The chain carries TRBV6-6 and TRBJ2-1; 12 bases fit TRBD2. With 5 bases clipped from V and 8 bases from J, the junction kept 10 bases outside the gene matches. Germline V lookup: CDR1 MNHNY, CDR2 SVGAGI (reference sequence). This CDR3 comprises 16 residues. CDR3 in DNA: TGTGCCAGCAGTCGACTAGCGGGGGTGTGGCTTCATGAGCAGTTCTTC. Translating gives CASSRLAGVWLHEQFF.

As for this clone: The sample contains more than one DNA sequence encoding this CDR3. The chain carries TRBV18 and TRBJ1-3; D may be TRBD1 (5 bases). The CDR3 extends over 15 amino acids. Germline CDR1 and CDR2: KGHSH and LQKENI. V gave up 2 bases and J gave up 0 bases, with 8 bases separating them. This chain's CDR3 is CASSPGTVSGNTIYF. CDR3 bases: TGTGCCAGCTCACCAGGGACCGTCTCTGGAAACACCATATATTTT.

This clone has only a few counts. The CDR3 spells CAISPNQGGMNTEAFF. CDR3 nucleotide sequence: TGTGCCATCAGTCCGAACCAGGGCGGGATGAACACTGAAGCTTTCTTT. The chain couples TRBV10-3 to TRBJ1-1, with a possible D match to TRBD1 (5 bases). The V gene's germline CDR1 is ENHRY and CDR2 SYGVKD. The CDR3 has 16 amino acids. The V end lost 5 bases, the J end lost 0 bases, and 16 bases lay between the germline ends.

CDR3 protein: CAISVDRSGTEAFF. In DNA form, the CDR3 reads TGTGCCATCAGCGTGGACAGGTCGGGGACTGAAGCTTTCTTT. The chain links TRBV10-3 to TRBJ1-1; 7 positions match TRBD1. There are 14 residues in the CDR3. Trimming at V came to 6 bases and at J to 5 bases, leaving 9 bases not matched to a gene. Germline V gives CDR1 ENHRY, CDR2 SYGVKD.

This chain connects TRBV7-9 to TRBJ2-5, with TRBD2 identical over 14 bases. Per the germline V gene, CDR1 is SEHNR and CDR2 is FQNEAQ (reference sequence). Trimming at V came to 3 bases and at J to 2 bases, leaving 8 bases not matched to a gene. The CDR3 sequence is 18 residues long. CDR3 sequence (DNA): TGTGCCAGCAGCTTCGGACTAGCGGGGGGTAGAGTACAAGAGACCCAGTACTTC. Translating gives CASSFGLAGGRVQETQYF.

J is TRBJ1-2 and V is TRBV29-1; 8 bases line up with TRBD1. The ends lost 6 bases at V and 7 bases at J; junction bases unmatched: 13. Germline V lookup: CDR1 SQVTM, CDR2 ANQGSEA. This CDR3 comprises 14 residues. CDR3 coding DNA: TGCAGCGTCAGCCTCGGACAGGGAGGTGGTGGCTACACCTTC. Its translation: CSVSLGQGGGGYTF.

CDR3 in DNA: TGTGCCAGCAGCTACAGACTAGCGGGGACACAAGAGACCCAGTACTTC. Translating it yields CASSYRLAGTQETQYF. The chain joins TRBV28 to TRBJ2-5; 11 nucleotides align to TRBD2. After removal of 6 bases from V and 2 bases from J, the junction contained 8 bases not matched to a gene. Germline loops: CDR1 MDHEN, CDR2 SYDVKM. The CDR3 runs to 16 residues. Supplemented by reference TRBV28 and TRBJ2-5, the full variable domain reads DVKVTQSSRYLVKRTGEKVFLECVQDMDHENMFWYRQDPGLGLRLIYFSYDVKMKEKGDIPEGYSVSREKKERFSLILESASTNQTSMYLCASSYRLAGTQETQYFGPGTRLLVL.

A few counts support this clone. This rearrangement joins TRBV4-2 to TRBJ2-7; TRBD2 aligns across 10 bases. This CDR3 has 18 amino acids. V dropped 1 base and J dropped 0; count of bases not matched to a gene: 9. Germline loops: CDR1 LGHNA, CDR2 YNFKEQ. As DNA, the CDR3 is TGTGCCAGCAGCCAAGCCCTCCTTAGCGGGGGGCCCTCCTACGAGCAGTACTTC. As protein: CASSQALLSGGPSYEQYF.

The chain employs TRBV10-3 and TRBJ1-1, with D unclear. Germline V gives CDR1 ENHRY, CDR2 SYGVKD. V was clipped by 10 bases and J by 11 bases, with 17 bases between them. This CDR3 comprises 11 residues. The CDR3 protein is CATLEHLEAFF. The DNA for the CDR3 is TGTGCCACCTTGGAACATCTGGAGGCTTTCTTT.

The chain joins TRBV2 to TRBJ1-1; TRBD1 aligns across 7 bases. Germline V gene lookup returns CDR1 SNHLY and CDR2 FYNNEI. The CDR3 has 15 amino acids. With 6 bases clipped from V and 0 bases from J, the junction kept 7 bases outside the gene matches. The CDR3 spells CASRGYGTVNTEAFF. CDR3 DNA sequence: TGTGCCAGCAGGGGATATGGGACAGTGAACACTGAAGCTTTCTTT.

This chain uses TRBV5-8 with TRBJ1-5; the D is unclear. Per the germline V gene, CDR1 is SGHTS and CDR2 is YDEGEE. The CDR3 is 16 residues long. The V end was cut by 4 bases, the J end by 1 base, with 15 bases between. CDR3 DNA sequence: TGTGCCAGCAGCAACCACCGGGGAGGGAGCAATCAGCCCCAGCATTTT. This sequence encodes CASSNHRGGSNQPQHF.

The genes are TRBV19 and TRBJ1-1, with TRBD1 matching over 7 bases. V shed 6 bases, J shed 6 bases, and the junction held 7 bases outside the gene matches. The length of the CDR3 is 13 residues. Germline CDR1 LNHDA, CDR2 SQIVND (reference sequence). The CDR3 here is CASRVGQDSEAFF. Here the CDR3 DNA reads TGTGCCAGTAGGGTCGGACAGGACTCTGAAGCTTTCTTT.

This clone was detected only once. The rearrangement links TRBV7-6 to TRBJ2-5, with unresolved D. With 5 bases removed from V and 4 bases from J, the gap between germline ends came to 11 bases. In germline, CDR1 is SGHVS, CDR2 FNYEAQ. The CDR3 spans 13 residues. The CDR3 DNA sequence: TGTGCCAGCAGCCCCCGCGGCAGAGAGACCCAGTACTTC. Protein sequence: CASSPRGRETQYF.

CDR3 in amino acids: CASSLSGGGVTGELFF. In DNA, the CDR3 is TGTGCCAGCAGCTTGTCCGGGGGTGGTGTCACCGGGGAGCTGTTTTTT. The chain is built from TRBV7-9 and TRBJ2-2, with D perhaps TRBD2 (6 bases). This CDR3 comprises 16 residues. Germline-derived CDR1 and CDR2 are SEHNR and FQNEAQ (reference sequence). Trimming shortened V by 3 bases and J by 4 bases, and 15 bases separated the two germline ends.

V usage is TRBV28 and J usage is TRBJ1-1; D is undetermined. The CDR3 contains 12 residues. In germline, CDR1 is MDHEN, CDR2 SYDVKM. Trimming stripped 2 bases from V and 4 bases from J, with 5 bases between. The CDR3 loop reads CASSLAGTEAFF. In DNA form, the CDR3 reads TGTGCCAGCAGTTTAGCAGGCACTGAAGCTTTCTTT. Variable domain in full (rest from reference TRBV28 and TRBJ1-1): DVKVTQSSRYLVKRTGEKVFLECVQDMDHENMFWYRQDPGLGLRLIYFSYDVKMKEKGDIPEGYSVSREKKERFSLILESASTNQTSMYLCASSLAGTEAFFGQGTRLTVV.

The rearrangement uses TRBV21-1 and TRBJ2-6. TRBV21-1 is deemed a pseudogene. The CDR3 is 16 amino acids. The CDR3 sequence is CASSKFGISGANVLTF. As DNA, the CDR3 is TGTGCCAGCAGCAAGTTTGGGATCTCTGGGGCCAACGTCCTGACTTTC.

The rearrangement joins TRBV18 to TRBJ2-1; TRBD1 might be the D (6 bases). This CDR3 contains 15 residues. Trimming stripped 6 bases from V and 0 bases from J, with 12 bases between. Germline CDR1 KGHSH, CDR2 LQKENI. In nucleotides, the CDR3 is TGTGCCAGCTCCCCCGACAGGAGCTCCTACAATGAGCAGTTCTTC. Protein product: CASSPDRSSYNEQFF.